The present TCR beta chain was sequenced within a study of cytomegalovirus exposure and HLA in healthy donors. Donors had nominal health at sampling but likely had unrecorded immune exposures. Study findings and constraints: A later analysis appeared to link common viral pathogens to several of the most significant clusters. Researchers catalogued about 160 TCR beta chains as cytomegalovirus-associated. A highly shared variant cluster was judged a likely technical artifact.

A multiplex PCR was run with 60 Vbeta primers and 13 Jbeta primers. Only in-frame clones appear in the TCRdb table, and some are missing; sequencing was by immunoSEQ multiplex PCR. This table holds about 190,000 clones, 65% to 90% found once. Points on this clone: Its target is unknown.

V lost 3 bases and J 5 bases, leaving 16 bases between the germline ends. Germline CDR1 and CDR2: SNHLY and FYNNEI. This CDR3 has 15 amino acids. The sequence was obtained from a man aged 40-49 years in good health and CMV-seropositive. Sequenced sample: PBMCs. This rearrangement joins TRBV2 to TRBJ2-5, with a weak D call TRBD1 (6 bases). In DNA, the CDR3 is TGTGCCAGCAGTGAGGACAGTGGGACCGGGGAGACCCAGTACTTC. It yields the protein CASSEDSGTGETQYF.